This paragraph reports one TCR beta chain. This specimen comes from a study of control samples from healthy donors and cancer patients. CDR1 is SGHAT, CDR2 FQDESV, per germline (reference sequence). V shed 5 bases and J shed 0 bases, with 14 bases lying between them. The CDR3 has 16 amino acids. The protocol was immunoSEQ multiplex PCR, while the TCRdb copy is restricted to in-frame clones and leaves out a portion. The profile covers over 100,000 clones, with 75% to 90% appearing a single time and 17% taken by the ten largest. The V call is TRBV11-1, the J call TRBJ2-1; D is undetermined. The receptor was derived from a woman in her 50s in good health. The sequencing input was blood. The chain's CDR3 is CASSPFWDSSYNEQFF. As DNA, the CDR3 is TGTGCCAGCAGCCCCTTTTGGGATAGCTCCTACAATGAGCAGTTCTTC.